This T cell receptor beta chain was sequenced in a study of molecular identifiers for immune sequencing clone quantification. Study-wide findings and caveats: In naive cells, clones above 20 RNA copies held under 1% of molecules, whereas in effector cells they held over 97%.

A single record per CDR3 protein comes from TCRdb applying MiXCR to the PCR reads. Of about 640,000 distinct CDR3 sequences listed, 15% to 20% are singletons. Sequencing libraries of naive CD8 cells derived from approximately 20,000 to 1,000,000 sorted cells with 10%, 30% or 50% RNA. As for this clonotype: The target antigen is unknown. The conserved phenylalanine or tryptophan is not found at the CDR3 terminus, so this likely reflects a read error.

Germline V gene sequence: CDR1 MNHEY, CDR2 SMNVEV (reference sequence). V dropped 5 bases and J dropped 5 bases, with 21 bases sitting between them. This CDR3 is built from 16 residues. The TCR was taken from a human donor in good health. Some libraries in this study had Jurkat cell RNA spiked in. The sequenced material came from naive CD8+ T cells from blood, with Jurkat cell RNA spiked in. Noted subset: FACS-sorted CD8+CD4-CCR7+CD45RA+ naive T cells. The chain has TRBV27 and TRBJ2-5, with D possibly being TRBD2 (6 bases). CDR3 sequence: CASSLLSGGSVETQYS. CDR3 coding DNA: TGTGCCAGCAGTCTCTTATCCGGGGGTAGCGTGGAGACCCAGTACTCC.